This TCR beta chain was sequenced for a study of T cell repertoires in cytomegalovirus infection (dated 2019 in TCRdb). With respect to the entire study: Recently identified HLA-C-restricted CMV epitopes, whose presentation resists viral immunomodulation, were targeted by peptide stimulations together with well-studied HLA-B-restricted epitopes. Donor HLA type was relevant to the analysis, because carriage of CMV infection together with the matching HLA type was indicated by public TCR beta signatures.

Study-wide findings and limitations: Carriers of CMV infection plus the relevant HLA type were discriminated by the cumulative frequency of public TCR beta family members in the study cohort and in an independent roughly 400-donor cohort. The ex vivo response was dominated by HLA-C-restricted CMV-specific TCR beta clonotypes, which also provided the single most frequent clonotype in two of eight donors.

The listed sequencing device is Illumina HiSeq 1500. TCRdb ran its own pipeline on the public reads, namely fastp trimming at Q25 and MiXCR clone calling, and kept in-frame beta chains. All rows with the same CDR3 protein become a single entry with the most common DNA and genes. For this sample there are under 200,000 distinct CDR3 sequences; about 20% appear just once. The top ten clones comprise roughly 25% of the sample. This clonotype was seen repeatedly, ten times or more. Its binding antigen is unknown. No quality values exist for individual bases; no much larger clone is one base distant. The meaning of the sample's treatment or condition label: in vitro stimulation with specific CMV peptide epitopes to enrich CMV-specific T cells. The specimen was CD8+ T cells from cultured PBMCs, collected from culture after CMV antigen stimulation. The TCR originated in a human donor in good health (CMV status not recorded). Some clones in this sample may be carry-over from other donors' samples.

The DNA is TGTGCCAGTAGTTCAGGGCAGGGGGCTGTGGCTGAAGCTTTCTTT. It translates as CASSSGQGAVAEAFF. The chain is assembled from TRBV19 and TRBJ1-1, with 8 bases matching TRBD1. From its cysteine to its phenylalanine, the CDR3 spans 15 amino acids. Kept here is only the CDR3 DNA, which spans 45 bases and is read in frame from base 1. According to the germline V gene (reference sequence), CDR1 reads LNHDA and CDR2 reads SQIVND. V ends up 5 bases short and J 6 bases short, with an unmatched junction base count of 11. Reference TRBV19 and TRBJ1-1 genes cover what lies past the CDR3, so the full variable domain is DGGITQSPKYLFRKEGQNVTLSCEQNLNHDAMYWYRQDPGQGLRLIYYSQIVNDFQKGDIAEGYSVSREKKESFPLTVTSAQKNPTAFYLCASSSGQGAVAEAFFGQGTRLTVV.